This entry concerns a single TCR beta chain. Its specificity is not known. This entry belongs to a study of T cell repertoires in cytomegalovirus infection. Background on the study: CMV infection together with matching HLA type was indicated by public TCR beta signatures. Study-level results: Carriers of CMV and the relevant HLA type were discriminated by public TCR beta frequency. HLA-C-restricted TCR beta clonotypes specific for CMV led the ex vivo response.

TCRdb called the reads again in MiXCR, with one record for every CDR3 protein. The sample has about 150,000 distinct CDR3 sequences; about a quarter are singletons. CDR3 size: 15 residues. Germline values: CDR1 MNHEY, CDR2 SVGEGT. The V end was cut by 2 bases, the J end by 2 bases, with 12 bases between. Sequences were obtained from PBMCs. This clonotype was obtained from a human donor in good health (CMV status not recorded). Some clones in this sample may be carry-over from other donors' samples. The V call is TRBV6-2 or TRBV6-3, the J call TRBJ1-2; D is uncertain. The CDR3 DNA reads as TGTGCCAGCAGTTACGCCGTGATCCGCAACTATGGCTACACCTTC. The encoded protein is CASSYAVIRNYGYTF.